These 17 T cell receptor beta chains came from one sample sequenced in a study of beta chain features in type 1 diabetes (dated by TCRdb to between 2018 and 2020). Library generation was performed with the immunoSEQ multiplex PCR assay. All of the isolated RNA was reverse transcribed with the High Capacity cDNA Reverse Transcription Kit, so expressed TCRB transcripts were sequenced. TCRdb re-hosts the immuneACCESS table, in-frame sequences only. Its copies lack some clones; in the studies checked, an unresolved V gene accounts for under half of them, and the cause for the rest is not known. The sample table records 900,000 or so clones; about 17% of these occur just once. 0.023% of the sample comes from the top ten. Specimen: naive CD4+ T cells from blood. Taken with the paper, the label for cell subset or site translates to: true naive CD4+ T cells. The source of these receptors is a woman aged 18 to 35 in good health.

This clone was seen a handful of times. This chain joins TRBV4-3 and TRBJ1-4; no firm D call. The germline gives CDR1 LGHNA, CDR2 YSLEER. The V gene lost 1 base and the J gene lost 7 bases, with 22 bases spanning the gap. This CDR3 comprises 18 residues. CDR3 region: CASSQGGMRTSWSEKLFF. For the CDR3, the DNA is TGCGCCAGCAGCCAAGGCGGTATGAGGACTTCGTGGAGTGAAAAACTGTTTTTT.

The V gene is TRBV7-9, the J gene TRBJ2-3; TRBD2 matches 9 bases. V shed 1 base and J 2 bases; nucleotides not matched to a gene: 10. The CDR3 length is 18 residues. Germline CDR1 SEHNR, CDR2 FQNEAQ (reference sequence). The CDR3 spells CASSLGASGAPTTDTQYF. The CDR3 nucleotides are TGTGCCAGCAGCTTAGGGGCTAGCGGGGCACCAACCACAGATACGCAGTATTTT.

This clone has only a few counts. The J gene is TRBJ2-3, the V gene TRBV4-3; no definite D call. Germline V gene lookup returns CDR1 LGHNA and CDR2 YSLEER. The CDR3 loop spans 15 amino acids. Trimming cost V 0 bases and J 4 bases, with 11 bases left between them. CDR3 DNA: TGCGCCAGCAGCCAAGACTCGTTCAGTGCAGATACGCAGTATTTT. Its translation: CASSQDSFSADTQYF.

This clone has more than one count but fewer than ten. CDR3 loop: CASSFGDHSYEQYF. The CDR3 region has the DNA TGTGCCAGCAGCTTCGGCGACCACTCCTACGAGCAGTACTTC. The chain has TRBV7-2 and TRBJ2-7; D is unclear. The CDR3 runs 14 residues. In germline, CDR1 is SGHTA, CDR2 FQGNSA. Trimming stripped 3 bases from V and 0 bases from J, with 9 bases between.

This rearrangement joins TRBV5-4 to TRBJ2-3; D tentatively fits TRBD1 or TRBD2 (5 bases each). CDR3 length: 14 residues. CDR1 and CDR2 (germline): SGHNT, YYREEE (reference sequence). The V end was cut by 4 bases, the J end by 6 bases, with 15 bases between. DNA of the CDR3: TGTGCCAGCAGCCCGGGACCTCTCGCGGATACGCAGTATTTT. It encodes CASSPGPLADTQYF.

The J gene is TRBJ1-1, the V gene TRBV28; tentatively, D is TRBD1 (6 bases). CDR1 and CDR2 (germline): MDHEN, SYDVKM. The CDR3 runs 12 residues. Trimming removed 6 bases from V and 6 bases from J, with 11 bases in between. The CDR3 DNA follows: TGTGCCAGCAGCTCCTCAGGGGCTGAAGCTTTCTTT. This gives the protein CASSSSGAEAFF.

V usage is TRBV2 and J usage is TRBJ2-6, with 11 bases matching TRBD1. The CDR3 is made up of 18 amino acids. The germline V gene encodes CDR1 SNHLY and CDR2 FYNNEI. Losses at the gene ends were 6 bases for V and 0 bases for J; bases not matched to a gene: 7. The CDR3 loop reads CASSPLGTGGSGANVLTF. CDR3 nucleotide sequence: TGTGCCAGCAGCCCGCTAGGGACAGGGGGCTCTGGGGCCAACGTCCTGACTTTC.

J is TRBJ2-2 and V is TRBV5-1; maybe TRBD2 (5 bases). Trimming took off 3 bases at V and 6 bases at J, with 12 bases between the two ends. This CDR3 is built from 14 residues. Looked up from germline, CDR1 is SGHRS and CDR2 is YFSETQ. The CDR3 loop is CASSSDLSAGELFF. Here the CDR3 DNA reads TGCGCCAGCAGCTCGGACCTTAGCGCCGGGGAGCTGTTTTTT.

This sequence joins TRBV6-5 and TRBJ2-2; unclear D gene. The CDR3 loop spans 16 amino acids. Germline loops: CDR1 MNHEY, CDR2 SVGAGI. Trimming stripped 0 bases from V and 4 bases from J, with 12 bases between. The chain's CDR3 is CASSYSKVDLTGELFF. The CDR3 DNA reads as TGTGCCAGCAGTTACTCGAAGGTCGACCTCACCGGGGAGCTGTTTTTT.

This clone has a handful of counts. Other DNA sequences within the sample encode an identical CDR3. This chain joins TRBV28 and TRBJ2-7; D not certain. The germline V and J ends were trimmed by 11 bases and 0 bases, with 11 bases remaining between them. The CDR3 sequence is 12 residues long. CDR1 MDHEN and CDR2 SYDVKM come from the germline V gene. For the CDR3, the DNA is TGTGCCTCGAGGACCCTCTCCTACGAGCAGTACTTC. This codes for CASRTLSYEQYF.

A few counts support this clone. One end of the junction is discordant with germline, which a read error may explain. V gene TRBV7-9 combines with J gene TRBJ2-1, with D unclear. This CDR3 has 12 residues. Per the germline V gene, CDR1 is SEHNR and CDR2 is FQNEAQ (reference sequence). DNA of the CDR3: TGTGCCAGCAGCTTAGCTGGCGCAACTGGGATCTTC. Translated, it gives CASSLAGATGIF.

CDR3 protein: CASSLQGSSGNTIYF. The CDR3 DNA sequence: TGTGCCAGCAGCTTACAGGGGAGCTCTGGAAACACCATATATTTT. The V gene is TRBV7-2, the J gene TRBJ1-3, with D perhaps TRBD1 (6 bases). CDR3 size: 15 residues. The germline CDR1 and CDR2 sequences are SGHTA and FQGNSA. Trimming removed 2 bases from V and 0 bases from J, with 8 bases in between.

The chain uses TRBV15 and TRBJ1-5; D is unresolved. The CDR3 is 19 amino acids. Germline CDR1 is LNHNV and CDR2 is YYDKDF (reference sequence). V was cut by 1 base and J by 0 bases, with 19 bases left in between. The CDR3 nucleotides read TGTGCCACCAGCAGAGGAATGACGGATAGCCTTTATAGCAATCAGCCCCAGCATTTT. Its protein product is CATSRGMTDSLYSNQPQHF.

This clone was seen more than once but under ten times. Written as DNA, the CDR3 is TGTGCCAGCAGTGTGGTGTGGGACACAGATACGCAGTATTTT. It encodes CASSVVWDTDTQYF. The rearrangement joins TRBV6-1 to TRBJ2-3; D remains ambiguous. Trimming took 4 bases from V and 2 from J, leaving 10 bases between them. The CDR3 sequence is 14 residues long. CDR1 and CDR2 (germline): MNHNS, SASEGT.

J is TRBJ2-1 and V is TRBV12-5; 9 positions match TRBD1. Germline trimming cut 5 bases from V and 4 bases from J; bases unmatched to any gene: 6. The V gene's germline CDR1 is LGHNT and CDR2 FRNRAP. The CDR3 runs to 15 residues. The CDR3 region has the DNA TGTGCTAGTGGTGAGGGGACAGGGTTTTACAATGAGCAGTTCTTC. Residues: CASGEGTGFYNEQFF.

The chain combines TRBV4-3 with TRBJ2-7, with 11 nucleotides matching TRBD2. J was trimmed by 7 bases and V by 4 bases; bases with no gene match: 12. CDR1 is LGHNA, CDR2 YSLEER, per germline. CDR3 length: 16 residues. CDR3: CASSLGSSGRNSEQYF. In DNA, the CDR3 is TGCGCCAGCAGCCTGGGTTCTAGCGGGAGGAATAGTGAGCAGTACTTC.

In this sample, this clone turned up a few times. The rearrangement joins TRBV7-9 to TRBJ1-6; no reliable D call. V lost 1 base to trimming and J lost 8 bases, with 18 bases between them. The CDR3 sequence is 17 residues long. CDR1 is SEHNR and CDR2 is FQNEAQ in the germline V gene (reference sequence). This CDR3 reads CASSLVGSSTGDSPLHF. As DNA, the CDR3 is TGTGCCAGCAGCTTAGTTGGCTCTTCAACCGGGGATTCACCCCTCCACTTT.